This T cell receptor beta chain comes out of a study of blood T cell repertoires in COVID-19. Turning to the study itself: Sites in the United States, Italy and Spain provided acute and convalescent COVID-19 samples. PBMCs, B-cell-depleted T cells, or T cells were the source of the cDNA or gDNA that made up the material.

Authors' analysis steps: Reference gene primer amplification in the assay estimated nucleated cell counts. Profiling relied on immunoSEQ multiplex PCR, and the TCRdb table lists in-frame clones only, not all of them. V and J calls plus clone size are reproduced from that table; the DNA served to infer D and trimming. Of approximately 120,000 clones listed, approximately 83% are singletons. CDR3 length: 19 residues. From germline, CDR1 is MGHRA and CDR2 YSYEKL. Trimming cost V 0 bases and J 7 bases, with 25 bases left between them. The sample was peripheral blood. The V and J genes are TRBV4-1 and TRBJ2-1; D gene unclear. The source is a man in his 60s with acute or convalescent COVID-19. CDR3 residues: CASSQDLFGQTRLLNEQFF. DNA of the CDR3: TGCGCCAGCAGCCAAGACCTTTTTGGCCAGACGAGACTTTTGAATGAGCAGTTCTTC.